Presented here are 14 T cell receptor beta chains from one specimen sequenced in a study of early T cells in non-severe SARS-CoV-2 infection. MiXCR, run by TCRdb on the 5' RACE reads, gives a single entry per CDR3 protein. The repertoire holds about 56,000 distinct CDR3 sequences, with more than 12% as singletons. Sequences were derived from whole blood, sampled at baseline. The receptors here all came from an adult who was a healthcare worker with PCR-confirmed SARS-CoV-2 infection or an uninfected control (not recorded which).

This clonotype turned up a few times. The chain employs TRBV29-1 and TRBJ2-7, with a weak D call TRBD1 (5 bases). The CDR3 is 13 amino acids. Germline CDR1 reads SQVTM; CDR2 reads ANQGSEA. Trimming cost V 3 bases and J 7 bases, with 16 bases left between them. The CDR3 bases are TGCAGCGTTGAGGTTACCCAGGGTGAAGAGCAGTACTTC. Its translation is CSVEVTQGEEQYF.

This clonotype came up a few times. This chain uses TRBV5-1 with TRBJ2-7; the D is unclear. The CDR3 has 12 residues. Germline V gene sequence: CDR1 SGHRS, CDR2 YFSETQ. Trimming took 3 bases from V and 7 from J, leaving 11 bases between them. This CDR3 is CASSSLGMEQYF. The CDR3 region has the DNA TGCGCCAGCAGCTCGCTGGGGATGGAGCAGTACTTC.

The gene calls are TRBV29-1 and TRBJ2-7, with 7 positions matching TRBD2. Germline V lookup: CDR1 SQVTM, CDR2 ANQGSEA. The CDR3 has 14 residues. Unmatched junction bases numbered 8, after V lost 1 base and J lost 5 bases. CDR3 nucleotides: TGCAGCGTTGAAGGCGGGAGTTTTTTTGACGAGCAGTACTTC. This gives the protein CSVEGGSFFDEQYF.

The chain recombines TRBV7-2 with TRBJ2-7; 8 bases align to TRBD2. Germline CDR1 reads SGHTA; CDR2 reads FQGNSA. This CDR3 comprises 13 residues. The ends lost 4 bases at V and 5 bases at J; junction bases unmatched: 4. For the CDR3, the DNA is TGTGCCAGCAGCTGGGGACTAGTGAACGAGCAGTACTTC. Encoded protein: CASSWGLVNEQYF.

This clonotype appeared a few times. The gene calls are TRBV21-1 and TRBJ1-1; the table's TRBD1 call for D was not verified on the DNA. TRBV21-1 is a documented pseudogene. CDR3 size: 13 residues. DNA for the CDR3: TGTGCCAGCAGCAAAGGGACAGCGATTGAAGCTTTCTTT. Its translation: CASSKGTAIEAFF.

The CDR3 DNA sequence: TGTGCCAGCAGCTTATTCTTAGGCTCAGATTATGGCTACACCTTC. Amino acid sequence: CASSLFLGSDYGYTF. This sequence joins TRBV13 and TRBJ1-2; D not resolved. The germline gives CDR1 PRHDT, CDR2 FYEKMQ (reference sequence). V lost 2 bases, J lost 5 bases, and 15 bases lay in between. This CDR3 is built from 15 residues.

By share of the sample, this clonotype is medium-sized. This chain joins TRBV7-9 and TRBJ2-7; D might be TRBD1 (6 bases). CDR1 is SEHNR and CDR2 is FQNEAQ in the germline V gene (reference sequence). The ends were cut back, 5 bases at V and 6 bases at J, with 17 bases in the middle. CDR3 length: 14 residues. CDR3 sequence reads: CASSPTGKGREQYF. CDR3 coding DNA: TGTGCCAGCAGCCCCACAGGGAAGGGGCGCGAGCAGTACTTC.

This clonotype was detected ten times or more. This rearrangement joins TRBV5-1 to TRBJ2-5; D unresolved. The germline CDR1 and CDR2 sequences are SGHRS and YFSETQ. The CDR3 contains 12 residues. Trimming took 1 base from V and 2 from J, leaving 3 bases between them. CDR3 loop: CASSLSQETQYF. CDR3 coding DNA: TGCGCCAGCAGCTTGTCACAAGAGACCCAGTACTTC.

This clonotype was counted only a few times. The chain employs TRBV28 and TRBJ2-7; TRBD2 agrees at 10 bases. Germline V lookup: CDR1 MDHEN, CDR2 SYDVKM. This CDR3 has 15 amino acids. The V and J ends lost 5 bases and 3 bases, in that order; junction bases with no gene match: 7. The CDR3 loop reads CASSETSGIDYEQYF. The CDR3 DNA follows: TGTGCCAGCAGTGAAACTAGCGGGATAGACTACGAGCAGTACTTC.

This clonotype was observed at least ten times. This chain connects TRBV18 to TRBJ2-3, with D hard to call. The CDR3 loop spans 12 amino acids. The V gene's germline CDR1 is KGHSH and CDR2 LQKENI. V was clipped by 3 bases and J by 4 bases, with 5 bases between them. CDR3 nucleotides: TGTGCCAGCTCACCCATACCAGATACGCAGTATTTT. This gives the protein CASSPIPDTQYF.

DNA of the CDR3: TGTGCCAGCAGTTGGACCGGGACAGGGTTTAATTCACCCCTCCACTTT. It yields the protein CASSWTGTGFNSPLHF. The chain links TRBV28 to TRBJ1-6; 9 positions agree with TRBD1. The CDR3 loop spans 16 amino acids. Germline assignment: CDR1 MDHEN and CDR2 SYDVKM. V shed 4 bases and J 6 bases; nucleotides not matched to a gene: 7.

The chain links TRBV4-1 to TRBJ2-7; possibly TRBD1 or TRBD2 for D (5 bases each). V was trimmed by 5 bases and J by 2 bases, leaving 16 bases between them. From germline, CDR1 is MGHRA and CDR2 YSYEKL. This CDR3 has 15 residues. The CDR3 DNA follows: TGCGCCAGCAGCTCACCCGGGACGGTCGCCTACGAGCAGTACTTC. Amino acids: CASSSPGTVAYEQYF.

This clonotype was seen repeatedly, ten times or more. This rearrangement joins TRBV7-9 to TRBJ2-6; D unresolved. Trimming removed 9 bases from V and 0 bases from J, with 15 bases in between. CDR1 and CDR2 (germline): SEHNR, FQNEAQ (reference sequence). The length of the CDR3 is 16 residues. The CDR3 spells CASKSTACSGANVLTF. CDR3 bases: TGTGCCAGTAAGTCCACCGCCTGCTCTGGGGCCAACGTCCTGACTTTC.

The CDR3 spells CATSRGYEQYF. DNA of the CDR3: TGTGCCACCAGCAGAGGGTACGAGCAGTACTTC. The V and J genes are TRBV15 and TRBJ2-7, with D uncertain. The CDR3 runs to 11 residues. The germline gives CDR1 LNHNV, CDR2 YYDKDF (reference sequence). The V and J ends lost 1 base and 4 bases respectively, with 2 bases between them.